Listed below are T cell receptor beta chains from one sample, sequenced in a study of radiotherapy plus CTLA-4 blockade in lung cancer. The protocol was immunoSEQ multiplex PCR, while the TCRdb copy is restricted to in-frame clones and leaves out a portion. Of 40,000 to 45,000 clones in the sample, roughly 67% were seen once. The sample consisted of peripheral blood, taken from a patient treated with radiotherapy plus ipilimumab. These receptors were obtained from a human donor with non-small cell lung cancer who had a partial response to radiotherapy plus ipilimumab. The CDR3 runs from the conserved cysteine through the conserved F or W.

>TRBV6-5|TRBJ1-5
CASEREGRGGQPQHF
>TRBV29-1|TRBJ2-1
CSVGTGGLDEQFF
>TRBV21-1|TRBJ2-7
CASSALGGPPESYEQYF
>TRBV27|TRBJ2-7
CASSSGQMYEQYF
>TRBV6-5|TRBJ1-4
CARGRQRHNEKLFF
>TRBV18|TRBJ2-2
CASSPPRGTERNTGELFF
>TRBV4-3|TRBJ2-7
CASSQDVRGFYEQYF
>TRBV11-2|TRBJ2-1
CASSSLRLAGGGQFF
>TRBV6-1|TRBJ2-5
CASGHGGRASETQYF
>TRBV25-1|TRBJ2-7
CASRARDEQYF